Shown below are 5 T cell receptor beta chains from a single sample sequenced in a study of T-cell reconstitution after alpha-beta-depleted transplantation in children. This sample's TCRbeta library carried unique molecular identifier barcodes. One entry per CDR3 protein results from TCRdb running MiXCR on the PCR reads. The sample contains 140,000 to 150,000 distinct CDR3 sequences, roughly 9% of which appear only once. The sample was PBMCs, mostly from graft donor cells, taken 180 days after TCRalphabeta/CD19-depleted stem cell transplant. The receptors stem from a female patient aged 2 to 10 who had a stem cell transplant for congenital amegakaryocytic thrombocytopenia, so the T cells may come from the graft donor.

Sample share makes this clonotype medium-sized. This chain uses TRBV20-1 with TRBJ1-5; D perhaps matches TRBD1 (6 bases). Trimming removed 3 bases at V and 8 bases at J, with 17 bases between. This CDR3 has 14 amino acids. Germline V CDR1 and CDR2: DFQATT, SNEGSKA (reference sequence). The CDR3 loop is CSASRPGAREPQHF. The CDR3 region has the DNA TGCAGTGCTAGCCGCCCGGGGGCTAGGGAGCCCCAGCATTTT.

This clonotype was counted many times. The J gene is TRBJ2-7, the V gene TRBV5-1, with 7 positions matching TRBD1. Germline V CDR1 and CDR2: SGHRS, YFSETQ. V lost 3 bases, J lost 4 bases, and 1 base stayed unmatched. This CDR3 comprises 12 residues. The CDR3 sequence is CASSWDSYEQYF. CDR3 bases: TGCGCCAGCAGCTGGGACAGTTACGAGCAGTACTTC.

This clonotype was counted only a few times. This sequence joins TRBV6-1 and TRBJ2-4; the match to TRBD1 covers 12 bases. The CDR3 consists of 16 residues. The J segment lost 2 bases and the V segment lost 6 bases, leaving 5 bases of the junction unmatched. Germline CDR1 and CDR2: MNHNS and SASEGT. The CDR3 region has the DNA TGTGCCAGCAGCGGGACAGGGGGCGCAACCAAAAACATTCAGTACTTC. Its translation: CASSGTGGATKNIQYF.

This clonotype was observed at least ten times. The V and J genes are TRBV6-2 or TRBV6-3 and TRBJ2-7; the match to TRBD1 covers 11 bases. The CDR3 is made up of 16 amino acids. Germline lookup yields CDR1 MNHEY and CDR2 SVGEGT. V lost 0 bases, J lost 3 bases, and 4 bases stayed unmatched. CDR3: CASSYSTGTGGYEQYF. CDR3 coding DNA: TGTGCCAGCAGTTACTCCACCGGGACAGGGGGCTACGAGCAGTACTTC.

J is TRBJ2-2 and V is TRBV6-2 or TRBV6-3; TRBD2 matches at 12 bases. The CDR3 sequence is 19 residues long. The trim removed 2 bases at V and 3 bases at J, leaving 10 bases unmatched. Germline loops: CDR1 MNHEY, CDR2 SVGEGT. In DNA, the CDR3 is TGTGCCAGCAGTTACCCCCGACTCCGACTAGCGGGAGACACCGGGGAGCTGTTTTTT. Protein sequence: CASSYPRLRLAGDTGELFF.